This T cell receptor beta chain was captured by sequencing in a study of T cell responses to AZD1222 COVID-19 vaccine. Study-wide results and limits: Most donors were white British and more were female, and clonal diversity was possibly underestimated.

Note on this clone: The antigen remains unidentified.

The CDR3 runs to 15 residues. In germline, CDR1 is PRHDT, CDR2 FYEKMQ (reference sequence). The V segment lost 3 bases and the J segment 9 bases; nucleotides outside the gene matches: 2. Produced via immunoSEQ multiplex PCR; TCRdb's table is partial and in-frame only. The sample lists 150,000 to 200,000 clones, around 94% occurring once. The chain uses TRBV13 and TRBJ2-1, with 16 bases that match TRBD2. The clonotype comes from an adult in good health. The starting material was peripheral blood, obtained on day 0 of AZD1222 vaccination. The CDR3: CASSFGTSGRGEQFF. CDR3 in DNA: TGTGCCAGCAGCTTCGGGACTAGCGGGAGGGGTGAGCAGTTCTTC.